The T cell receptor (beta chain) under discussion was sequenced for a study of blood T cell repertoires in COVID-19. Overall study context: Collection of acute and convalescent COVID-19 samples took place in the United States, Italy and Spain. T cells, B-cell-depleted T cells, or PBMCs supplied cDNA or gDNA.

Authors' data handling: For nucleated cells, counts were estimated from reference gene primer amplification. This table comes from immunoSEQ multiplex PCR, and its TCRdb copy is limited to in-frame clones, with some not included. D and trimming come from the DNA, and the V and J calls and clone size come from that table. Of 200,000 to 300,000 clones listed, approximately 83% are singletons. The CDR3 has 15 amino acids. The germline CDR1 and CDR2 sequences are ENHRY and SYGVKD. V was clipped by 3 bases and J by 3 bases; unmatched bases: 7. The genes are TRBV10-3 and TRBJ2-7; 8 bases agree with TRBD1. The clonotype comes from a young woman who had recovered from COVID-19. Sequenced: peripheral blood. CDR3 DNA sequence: TGTGCCATCAGTGAAACGGGACAGGCCGGCTACGAGCAGTACTTC. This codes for CAISETGQAGYEQYF.